The 29 T cell receptor beta chains below come from one sample, sequenced in a study of T cell changes during pregnancy in multiple sclerosis. The protocol was immunoSEQ multiplex PCR, while the TCRdb copy is restricted to in-frame clones and leaves out a portion. The sample holds about 53,000 clones, 90% seen once. The starting material was CD8+ T cells from peripheral blood mononuclear cells, obtained before pregnancy. The origin of the receptors is a female donor with multiple sclerosis, enrolled in a pregnancy study.

This clone was detected once. V gene TRBV5-4 combines with J gene TRBJ2-7; possibly TRBD2 for D (6 bases). Per germline, CDR1 SGHNT and CDR2 YYREEE (reference sequence). V was trimmed by 5 bases and J by 9 bases, leaving 15 bases between them. The CDR3 covers 12 residues. CDR3 sequence (DNA): TGTGCCAGCAGTTTCGGGAGTACGAGGCAGTACTTC. Protein product: CASSFGSTRQYF.

This sequence joins TRBV4-2 and TRBJ2-2; 10 nucleotides agree with TRBD2. Germline assignment: CDR1 LGHNA and CDR2 YNFKEQ. The CDR3 sequence is 17 residues long. Trimming at V came to 6 bases and at J to 4 bases, leaving 11 bases not matched to a gene. The DNA for the CDR3 is TGTGCCAGCAGTCACGAAAGCGGGGGGGCTTTCACCGGGGAGCTGTTTTTT. Translation: CASSHESGGAFTGELFF.

The chain recombines TRBV7-2 with TRBJ1-2; no reliable D call. Trimming left V 6 bases short and J 11 bases short, with 22 bases between. The CDR3 is 14 residues long. Germline lookup yields CDR1 SGHTA and CDR2 FQGNSA. The CDR3 reads CASRPEVAVEAYTF. The CDR3 nucleotides are TGTGCCAGCAGACCCGAGGTGGCAGTCGAGGCGTACACCTTC.

The chain couples TRBV6-5 to TRBJ1-1; D is undetermined. The V end lost 1 base, the J end lost 1 base, and 7 bases lay between the germline ends. Looked up from germline, CDR1 is MNHEY and CDR2 is SVGAGI. The CDR3 has 14 amino acids. Here the CDR3 reads CASSYFAGNTEAFF. The CDR3 region has the DNA TGTGCCAGCAGTTACTTTGCGGGGAACACTGAAGCTTTCTTT.

CDR3 bases: TGCGCCAGCAGCCAAGACAGTTCGTCCTATGGCTACACCTTC. Translated: CASSQDSSSYGYTF. The chain uses TRBV4-3 and TRBJ1-2; no reliable D call. This CDR3 has 14 residues. Trimming cost V 0 bases and J 4 bases, with 9 bases left between them. Germline lookup yields CDR1 LGHNA and CDR2 YSLEER.

The gene calls are TRBV19 and TRBJ2-6; perhaps TRBD1 as D (6 bases). In germline, CDR1 is LNHDA, CDR2 SQIVND (reference sequence). The germline V and J ends were trimmed by 4 bases and 0 bases, with 10 bases remaining between them. There are 16 residues in the CDR3. Here the CDR3 DNA reads TGTGCCAGTAGTACTACAGGGTTCTCTGGGGCCAACGTCCTGACTTTC. It specifies CASSTTGFSGANVLTF.

This clone was detected only once. The DNA for the CDR3 is TGTGCCAGCAGGGGTTTAGCGGAACCCAATGAGCAGTTCTTC. Amino acids: CASRGLAEPNEQFF. The genes are TRBV27 and TRBJ2-1, with a possible D match to TRBD2 (6 bases). The CDR3 length is 14 residues. Per germline, CDR1 MNHEY and CDR2 SMNVEV (reference sequence). V was clipped by 6 bases and J by 6 bases, with 15 bases between them.

A single count supports this clone. The V gene is TRBV27, the J gene TRBJ1-5, with D possibly being TRBD1 (6 bases). Per germline, CDR1 MNHEY and CDR2 SMNVEV (reference sequence). V was shortened by 2 bases and J by 5 bases, with 7 bases between the two germline ends. There are 13 residues in the CDR3. CDR3 amino acids: CASSLRQDQPQHF. The DNA of the CDR3 is TGTGCCAGCAGTTTACGACAGGATCAGCCCCAGCATTTT.

The CDR3 loop reads CASSMTSGARSYEQYF. DNA for the CDR3: TGTGCCAGTAGTATGACTAGCGGGGCTCGGTCCTACGAGCAGTACTTC. The V gene is TRBV19, the J gene TRBJ2-7; 11 positions match TRBD2. The CDR3 totals 16 residues. CDR1 and CDR2 from the germline V gene are LNHDA and SQIVND (reference sequence). With V trimmed by 3 bases and J by 1 base, 5 bases remained unmatched. Looking up the rest from reference TRBV19 and TRBJ2-7 gives the full variable domain: DGGITQSPKYLFRKEGQNVTLSCEQNLNHDAMYWYRQDPGQGLRLIYYSQIVNDFQKGDIAEGYSVSREKKESFPLTVTSAQKNPTAFYLCASSMTSGARSYEQYFGPGTRLTVT.

V usage is TRBV19 and J usage is TRBJ2-7, with TRBD1 matching over 7 bases. Looked up from germline, CDR1 is LNHDA and CDR2 is SQIVND (reference sequence). CDR3 length: 15 amino acids. J was trimmed by 2 bases and V by 1 base; bases with no gene match: 5. CDR3 sequence reads: CASSIGTGGTYEQYF. The CDR3 nucleotides read TGTGCCAGTAGTATAGGGACAGGAGGCACCTACGAGCAGTACTTC.

The chain recombines TRBV19 with TRBJ1-2, with D unresolved. Germline V gene sequence: CDR1 LNHDA, CDR2 SQIVND (reference sequence). The V gene lost 3 bases and the J gene lost 6 bases, with 11 bases spanning the gap. The CDR3 totals 13 residues. CDR3 sequence reads: CASSMLPADGYTF. The CDR3 region has the DNA TGTGCCAGTAGTATGCTTCCAGCGGATGGCTACACCTTC.

The gene calls are TRBV9 and TRBJ2-7; D perhaps matches TRBD2 (5 bases). The V end was cut by 4 bases, the J end by 1 base, with 9 bases between. The CDR3 length is 13 residues. Germline V gene lookup returns CDR1 SGDLS and CDR2 YYNGEE. The CDR3: CASSRPGSYEQYF. The DNA for the CDR3 is TGTGCCAGCAGCAGACCGGGATCCTACGAGCAGTACTTC.

The rearrangement links TRBV2 to TRBJ1-2; D ambiguous. The CDR3 sequence is 15 residues long. V lost 2 bases and J lost 6, with 16 bases in between. CDR1 is SNHLY, CDR2 FYNNEI, per germline. CDR3 loop: CASSEYFHGPHGYTF. Here the CDR3 DNA reads TGTGCCAGCAGTGAATATTTTCATGGGCCACATGGCTACACCTTC.

This chain joins TRBV4-2 and TRBJ1-2; 7 bases fit TRBD1. This CDR3 has 12 amino acids. Trimming at V came to 2 bases and at J to 6 bases, leaving 0 bases not matched to a gene. The V gene's germline CDR1 is LGHNA and CDR2 YNFKEQ. This CDR3 is CASSQTGDGYTF. DNA of the CDR3: TGTGCCAGCAGCCAAACAGGGGATGGCTACACCTTC.

The rearrangement links TRBV2 to TRBJ1-1; no definite D call. The CDR3 has 14 residues. V lost 8 bases to trimming and J lost 0 bases, with 13 bases between them. Germline V CDR1 and CDR2: SNHLY, FYNNEI. The CDR3 reads CASEEGPLNTEAFF. CDR3 nucleotide sequence: TGTGCCAGCGAGGAGGGTCCGTTGAACACTGAAGCTTTCTTT.

This chain connects TRBV30 to TRBJ2-7, with 7 nucleotides matching TRBD1. The CDR3 length is 14 residues. V dropped 3 bases and J dropped 2; count of bases not matched to a gene: 7. Looked up from germline, CDR1 is GTSNPN and CDR2 is SVGIG (reference sequence). CDR3 region: CAWSSTGAAYEQYF. The CDR3 DNA sequence: TGTGCCTGGAGCTCAACAGGGGCGGCCTACGAGCAGTACTTC.

The V gene is TRBV5-6, the J gene TRBJ2-5; D is possibly TRBD2 (5 bases). This CDR3 comprises 16 residues. Germline V gene lookup returns CDR1 SGHDT and CDR2 YYEEEE. V lost 4 bases to trimming and J lost 1 base, with 17 bases between them. CDR3 in amino acids: CASSIPDYTTQETQYF. CDR3 sequence (DNA): TGTGCCAGCAGCATACCCGACTACACGACCCAAGAGACCCAGTACTTC.

The V and J genes are TRBV2 and TRBJ2-3; TRBD2 aligns across 8 bases. Germline CDR1 and CDR2: SNHLY and FYNNEI. With 2 bases clipped from V and 0 bases from J, the junction kept 4 bases outside the gene matches. There are 16 residues in the CDR3. The CDR3 DNA follows: TGTGCCAGCAGTGAATCGCGGGGGGCAAGCACAGATACGCAGTATTTT. Its protein is CASSESRGASTDTQYF.

The rearrangement joins TRBV29-1 to TRBJ2-5; D is possibly TRBD2 (6 bases). Germline loops: CDR1 SQVTM, CDR2 ANQGSEA. The V end was cut by 1 base, the J end by 5 bases, with 8 bases between. This CDR3 is 12 amino acids long. Written as DNA, the CDR3 is TGCAGCGTTGAAGGGGGGGTGGAGACCCAGTACTTC. It codes for CSVEGGVETQYF.

The chain employs TRBV4-1 and TRBJ2-1; D unresolved. CDR3 length: 11 amino acids. Trimming took off 9 bases at V and 8 bases at J, with 11 bases between the two ends. Per germline, CDR1 MGHRA and CDR2 YSYEKL. The CDR3 protein is CASSLGDEQFF. For the CDR3, the DNA is TGCGCCAGTTCCCTGGGCGATGAGCAGTTCTTC.

The chain links TRBV9 to TRBJ2-1, with a tentative D call TRBD2 (6 bases). V was cut by 2 bases and J by 5 bases, with 8 bases left in between. Germline loops: CDR1 SGDLS, CDR2 YYNGEE. The CDR3 is 13 amino acids. The CDR3 loop is CASSVWGDNEQFF. The CDR3 DNA is TGTGCCAGCAGCGTTTGGGGGGACAATGAGCAGTTCTTC.

This chain connects TRBV7-3 to TRBJ1-3; D is ambiguous. Germline loops: CDR1 SGHTA, CDR2 FQGTGA. The CDR3 runs 14 residues. The V and J ends lost 2 bases and 1 base respectively, with 6 bases between them. The CDR3 loop is CASSLLGSGNTIYF. For the CDR3, the DNA is TGTGCCAGCAGCTTACTCGGTTCTGGAAACACCATATATTTT.

V usage is TRBV9 and J usage is TRBJ2-2, with a tentative D call TRBD1 (6 bases). Trimming took 0 bases from V and 1 from J, leaving 7 bases between them. CDR1 is SGDLS and CDR2 is YYNGEE in the germline V gene. This CDR3 region has 15 residues. CDR3 amino acids: CASSVDRENTGELFF. The CDR3 region has the DNA TGTGCCAGCAGCGTAGACAGGGAGAACACCGGGGAGCTGTTTTTT.

The chain has TRBV4-2 and TRBJ2-1; unclear D gene. Germline assignment: CDR1 LGHNA and CDR2 YNFKEQ. Trimming left V 0 bases short and J 0 bases short, with 12 bases between. CDR3 length: 17 amino acids. The CDR3 DNA reads TGTGCCAGCAGCCAAGATATGGAGTCCCTCTCCTACAATGAGCAGTTCTTC. It encodes CASSQDMESLSYNEQFF.

This clone was counted a few times. The rearrangement uses TRBV4-2 and TRBJ1-2, with a tentative D call TRBD1 (5 bases). This CDR3 has 12 amino acids. With 6 bases removed from V and 8 bases from J, the gap between germline ends came to 13 bases. From germline, CDR1 is LGHNA and CDR2 YNFKEQ. CDR3 protein: CASSQGLGGYTF. In nucleotides, the CDR3 is TGTGCCAGCAGTCAGGGACTAGGGGGCTACACCTTC.

The chain uses TRBV4-3 and TRBJ2-1; TRBD1 matches 8 bases. The CDR3 spans 16 residues. The V segment lost 0 bases and the J segment 2 bases; nucleotides outside the gene matches: 3. Germline loops: CDR1 LGHNA, CDR2 YSLEER. In nucleotides, the CDR3 is TGCGCCAGCAGCCAAGAAACACAGGGGGCCTACAATGAGCAGTTCTTC. It specifies CASSQETQGAYNEQFF.

This rearrangement joins TRBV21-1 to TRBJ1-1; the tabulated D call, TRBD1, remains unverified against the DNA. TRBV21-1 is given as a pseudogene. The CDR3 is made up of 14 amino acids. The CDR3 DNA sequence: TGTGCCAGCAGCAAAGAAATACGACAGGGTGAAGCTTTCTTT. Translated: CASSKEIRQGEAFF.

The J gene is TRBJ1-1, the V gene TRBV4-1, with 9 bases fitting TRBD1. The germline V gene encodes CDR1 MGHRA and CDR2 YSYEKL. V shed 0 bases and J 1 base; nucleotides not matched to a gene: 0. The CDR3 loop spans 15 amino acids. The CDR3: CASSQEGQGNTEAFF. In DNA form, the CDR3 reads TGCGCCAGCAGCCAAGAGGGACAGGGGAACACTGAAGCTTTCTTT.

The chain recombines TRBV20-1 with TRBJ1-2; no clear D. The CDR3 has 9 residues. Germline assignment: CDR1 DFQATT and CDR2 SNEGSKA (reference sequence). V lost 6 bases to trimming and J lost 5 bases, with 4 bases between them. The CDR3 coding sequence is TGCAGTGCCACTTATGGCTACACCTTC. It codes for CSATYGYTF.